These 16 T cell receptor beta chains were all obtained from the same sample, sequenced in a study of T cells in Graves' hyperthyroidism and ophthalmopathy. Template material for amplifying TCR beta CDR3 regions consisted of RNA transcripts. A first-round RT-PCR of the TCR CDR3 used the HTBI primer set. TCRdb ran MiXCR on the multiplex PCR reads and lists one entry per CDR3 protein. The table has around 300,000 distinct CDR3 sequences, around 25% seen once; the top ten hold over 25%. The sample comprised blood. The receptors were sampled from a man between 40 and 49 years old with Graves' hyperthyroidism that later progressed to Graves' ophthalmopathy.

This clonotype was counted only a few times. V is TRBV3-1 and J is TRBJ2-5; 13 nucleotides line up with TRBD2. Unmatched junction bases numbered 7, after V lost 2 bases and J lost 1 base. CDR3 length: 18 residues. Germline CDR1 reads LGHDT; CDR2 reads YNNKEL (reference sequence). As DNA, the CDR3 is TGTGCCAGCAGCCAACGAGGGACTAGCGGGACAACCCAAGAGACCCAGTACTTC. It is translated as CASSQRGTSGTTQETQYF.

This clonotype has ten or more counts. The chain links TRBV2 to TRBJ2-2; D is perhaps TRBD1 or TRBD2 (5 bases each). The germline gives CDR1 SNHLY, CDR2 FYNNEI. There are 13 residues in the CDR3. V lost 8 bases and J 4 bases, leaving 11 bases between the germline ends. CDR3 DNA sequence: TGTGCCAGCGGGGGATCGAGCACCGGGGAGCTGTTTTTT. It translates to CASGGSSTGELFF.

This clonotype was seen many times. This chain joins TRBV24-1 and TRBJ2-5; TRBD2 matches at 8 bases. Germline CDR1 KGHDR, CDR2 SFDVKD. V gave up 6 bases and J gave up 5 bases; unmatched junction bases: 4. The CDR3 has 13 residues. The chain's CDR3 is CATSLAGRETQYF. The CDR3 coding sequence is TGTGCCACCAGTTTAGCGGGAAGGGAGACCCAGTACTTC.

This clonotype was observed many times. The CDR3 DNA reads as TGTGCCAGCCGAAGGGGAACAGAGCTTCATGCTCTCTATGGCTACACCTTC. This gives the protein CASRRGTELHALYGYTF. The V gene is TRBV27, the J gene TRBJ1-2, with D maybe TRBD1 (5 bases). This CDR3 is built from 17 residues. Germline V lookup: CDR1 MNHEY, CDR2 SMNVEV (reference sequence). V dropped 8 bases and J dropped 4 bases, with 26 bases sitting between them.

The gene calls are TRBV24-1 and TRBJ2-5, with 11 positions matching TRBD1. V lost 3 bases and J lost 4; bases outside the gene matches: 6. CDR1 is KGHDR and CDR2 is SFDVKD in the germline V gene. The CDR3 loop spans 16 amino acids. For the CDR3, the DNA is TGTGCCACCAGTGATCGAGGACAGGGGGCGGGAGAGACCCAGTACTTC. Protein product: CATSDRGQGAGETQYF.

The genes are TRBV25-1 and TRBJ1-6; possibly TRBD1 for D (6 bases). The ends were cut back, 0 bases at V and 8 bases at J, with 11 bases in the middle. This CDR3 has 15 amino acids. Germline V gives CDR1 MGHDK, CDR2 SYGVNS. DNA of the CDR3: TGTGCCAGCAGTGAATATATACAGGGACATTCACCCCTCCACTTT. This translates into CASSEYIQGHSPLHF. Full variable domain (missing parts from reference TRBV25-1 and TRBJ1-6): EADIYQTPRYLVIGTGKKITLECSQTMGHDKMYWYQQDPGMELHLIHYSYGVNSTEKGDLSSESTVSRIRTEHFPLTLESARPSHTSQYLCASSEYIQGHSPLHFGNGTRLTVT.

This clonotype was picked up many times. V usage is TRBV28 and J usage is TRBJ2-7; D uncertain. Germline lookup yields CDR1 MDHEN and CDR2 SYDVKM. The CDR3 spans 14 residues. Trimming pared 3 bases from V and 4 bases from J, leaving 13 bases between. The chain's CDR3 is CASSLLGPGYEQYF. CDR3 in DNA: TGTGCCAGCAGTTTGTTAGGGCCGGGTTACGAGCAGTACTTC.

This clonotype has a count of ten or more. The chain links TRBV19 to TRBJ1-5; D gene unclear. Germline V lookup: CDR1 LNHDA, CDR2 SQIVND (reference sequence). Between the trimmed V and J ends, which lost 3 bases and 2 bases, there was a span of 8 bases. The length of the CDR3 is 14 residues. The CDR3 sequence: CASSITGGNQPQHF. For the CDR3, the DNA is TGTGCCAGTAGTATTACCGGGGGCAATCAGCCCCAGCATTTT.

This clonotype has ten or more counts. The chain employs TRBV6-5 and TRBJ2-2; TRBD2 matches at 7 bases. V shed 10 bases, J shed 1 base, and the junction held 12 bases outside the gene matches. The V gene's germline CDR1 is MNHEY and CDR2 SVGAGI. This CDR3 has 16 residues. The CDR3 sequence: CATYRWGRENTGELFF. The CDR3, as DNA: TGTGCCACCTACCGCTGGGGGAGGGAGAACACCGGGGAGCTGTTTTTT.

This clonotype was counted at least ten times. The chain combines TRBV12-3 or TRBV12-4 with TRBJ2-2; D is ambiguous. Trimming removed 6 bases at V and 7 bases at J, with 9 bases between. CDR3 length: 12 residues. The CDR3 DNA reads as TGTGCCAGCAGCCCCGGCATCGGGGAGCTGTTTTTT. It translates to CASSPGIGELFF.

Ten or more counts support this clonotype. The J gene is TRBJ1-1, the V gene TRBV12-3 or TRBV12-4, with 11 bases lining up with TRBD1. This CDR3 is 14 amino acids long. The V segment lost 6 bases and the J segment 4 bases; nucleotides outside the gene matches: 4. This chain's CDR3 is CASSPGTGGTEAFF. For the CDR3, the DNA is TGTGCCAGCAGCCCTGGGACAGGGGGCACTGAAGCTTTCTTT.

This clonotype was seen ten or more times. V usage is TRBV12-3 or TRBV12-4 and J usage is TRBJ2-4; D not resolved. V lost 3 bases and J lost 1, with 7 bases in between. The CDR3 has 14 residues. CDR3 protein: CASSFGEAKNIQYF. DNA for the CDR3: TGTGCCAGCAGTTTCGGAGAGGCCAAAAACATTCAGTACTTC.

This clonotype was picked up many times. CDR3 sequence: CSVGVPGGLGRTQYF. The CDR3 DNA reads as TGCAGCGTTGGAGTTCCGGGGGGCCTAGGACGGACCCAGTACTTC. V usage is TRBV29-1 and J usage is TRBJ2-5; TRBD2 is a possible D gene (7 bases). The V gene lost 4 bases and the J gene lost 7 bases, with 22 bases spanning the gap. CDR1 and CDR2 (germline): SQVTM, ANQGSEA. The CDR3 runs to 15 residues.

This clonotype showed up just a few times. CDR3 nucleotides: TGTGCCAGCAGTCCCCCGGGGACCTCTGGAAACACCATATATTTT. Translated: CASSPPGTSGNTIYF. The rearrangement uses TRBV6-1 and TRBJ1-3; a weak D match, TRBD1 (5 bases). Trimming stripped 5 bases from V and 0 bases from J, with 11 bases between. CDR1 and CDR2 from the germline V gene are MNHNS and SASEGT. This CDR3 is 15 amino acids long.

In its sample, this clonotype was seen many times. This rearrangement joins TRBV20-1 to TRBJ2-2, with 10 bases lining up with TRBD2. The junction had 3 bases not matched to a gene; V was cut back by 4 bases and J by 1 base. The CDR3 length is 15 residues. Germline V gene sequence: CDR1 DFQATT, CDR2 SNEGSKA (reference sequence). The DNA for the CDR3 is TGCAGTGCTACGGGACTAGCGAGGAACACCGGGGAGCTGTTTTTT. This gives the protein CSATGLARNTGELFF.

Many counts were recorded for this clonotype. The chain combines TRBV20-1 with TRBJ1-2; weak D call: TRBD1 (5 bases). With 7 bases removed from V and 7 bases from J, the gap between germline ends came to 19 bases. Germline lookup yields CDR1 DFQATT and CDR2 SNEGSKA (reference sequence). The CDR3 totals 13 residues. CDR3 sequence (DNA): TGCAGTGGGAACGAGGCCACGGGACGTGGCTACACCTTC. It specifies CSGNEATGRGYTF.